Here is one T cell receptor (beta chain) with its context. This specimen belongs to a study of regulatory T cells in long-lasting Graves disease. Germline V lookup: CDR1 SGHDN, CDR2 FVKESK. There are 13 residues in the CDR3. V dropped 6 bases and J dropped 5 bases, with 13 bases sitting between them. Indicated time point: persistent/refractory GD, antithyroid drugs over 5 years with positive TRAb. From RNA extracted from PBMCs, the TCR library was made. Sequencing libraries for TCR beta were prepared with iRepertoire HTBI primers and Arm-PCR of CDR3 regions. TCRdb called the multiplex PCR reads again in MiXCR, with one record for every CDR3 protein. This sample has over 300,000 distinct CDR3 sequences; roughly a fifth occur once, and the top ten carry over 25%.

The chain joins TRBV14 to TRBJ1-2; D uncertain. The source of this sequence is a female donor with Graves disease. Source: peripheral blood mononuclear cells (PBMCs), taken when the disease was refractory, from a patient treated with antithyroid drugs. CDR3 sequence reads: CASSDRVEYGYTF. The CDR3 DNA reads TGTGCCAGCAGTGACCGTGTAGAATATGGCTACACCTTC.